Below, 4 T cell receptor beta chains from the same sample are listed, as sequenced in a study of blood T cell repertoires in COVID-19. The method was immunoSEQ multiplex PCR; TCRdb's version includes in-frame clones alone and lacks a portion of them. This repertoire shows around 100,000 clones, 84% found once; its top ten account for 7.5% to 10%. The sample consisted of peripheral blood. These receptors were obtained from a woman between 40 and 55 years old with acute or convalescent COVID-19.

The J gene is TRBJ2-7, the V gene TRBV3-1 (or the pseudogene TRBV3-2); TRBD1 aligns across 7 bases. The trim removed 4 bases at V and 2 bases at J, leaving 8 bases unmatched. Germline CDR1 and CDR2: LGHDT and YNNKEL (reference sequence). The CDR3 extends over 15 amino acids. The CDR3 here is CASSRILGGAYEQYF. The CDR3 DNA follows: TGTGCCAGCAGCCGGATCCTAGGGGGCGCCTACGAGCAGTACTTC.

The chain has TRBV6-5 and TRBJ1-2; 11 bases map to TRBD1. Trimming removed 8 bases from V and 4 bases from J; junction bases left unmatched: 9. The V gene's germline CDR1 is MNHEY and CDR2 SVGAGI. This CDR3 is built from 15 residues. The CDR3 is CASSSDRGRSYGYTF. DNA of the CDR3: TGTGCCAGCTCATCGGACAGGGGGCGATCCTATGGCTACACCTTC.

V usage is TRBV5-6 and J usage is TRBJ2-3; the match to TRBD2 covers 8 bases. V shed 4 bases and J 3 bases; nucleotides not matched to a gene: 7. The CDR3 has 15 amino acids. Germline loops: CDR1 SGHDT, CDR2 YYEEEE. CDR3 DNA sequence: TGTGCCAGCAGCGCACTAGCGGAAAGAACAGATACGCAGTATTTT. It yields the protein CASSALAERTDTQYF.

The chain links TRBV5-4 to TRBJ2-2; D possibly corresponds to TRBD2 (7 bases). The V end lost 2 bases, the J end lost 0 bases, and 11 bases lay between the germline ends. The CDR3 length is 16 residues. The V gene's germline CDR1 is SGHNT and CDR2 YYREEE (reference sequence). The CDR3: CASSFGRGPNTGELFF. In DNA, the CDR3 is TGTGCCAGCAGCTTCGGGCGGGGGCCGAACACCGGGGAGCTGTTTTTT.